Shown below are 5 T cell receptor beta chains from a single sample sequenced in a study of shared clonotypes between healthy human individuals. Libraries were prepared by immunoSEQ multiplex PCR; TCRdb keeps only in-frame clonotypes and omits some of them. The sample contains more than 2 million clones, 90% to 97% of which appear only once. Sample: naive CD4+ T cells sorted from blood. The subset: CD45RA+ positively selected. These receptor sequences come from a young man in good health.

This clone is a singleton in its sample. V gene TRBV30 combines with J gene TRBJ2-5; no definite D call. The CDR3 spans 16 residues. In germline, CDR1 is GTSNPN, CDR2 SVGIG (reference sequence). Between the trimmed V and J ends, which lost 0 bases and 1 base, there was a span of 15 bases. CDR3 in DNA: TGTGCCTGGAGTGTAATCCTGCCAGGTCTCCAAGAGACCCAGTACTTC. As protein: CAWSVILPGLQETQYF.

V and J are TRBV6-5 and TRBJ1-6, with D perhaps TRBD1 (6 bases). The V end was cut by 6 bases, the J end by 5 bases, with 11 bases between. CDR3 length: 14 amino acids. CDR1 and CDR2 from the germline V gene are MNHEY and SVGAGI. DNA for the CDR3: TGTGCCAGCAGGCGAGGGGGGGATAATTCACCCCTCCACTTT. As protein: CASRRGGDNSPLHF.

V and J are TRBV29-1 and TRBJ2-1; D not resolved. CDR3 length: 12 amino acids. Germline CDR1 is SQVTM and CDR2 is ANQGSEA. Between the trimmed V and J ends, which lost 5 bases and 3 bases, there was a span of 8 bases. The CDR3 loop is CSVLTDYNEQFF. The CDR3 nucleotides read TGCAGCGTTTTAACGGACTACAATGAGCAGTTCTTC.

The genes are TRBV7-9 and TRBJ2-5, with D perhaps TRBD1 or TRBD2 (7 bases each). Germline values: CDR1 SEHNR, CDR2 FQNEAQ (reference sequence). CDR3 size: 14 residues. V lost 7 bases to trimming and J lost 1 base, with 13 bases between them. As DNA, the CDR3 is TGTGCCAGCACCCAGGGGGGGCCCCAAGAGACCCAGTACTTC. Amino acid sequence: CASTQGGPQETQYF.

This chain uses TRBV5-5 with TRBJ1-1, with 9 bases identical to TRBD1. The V segment lost 3 bases and the J segment 5 bases; nucleotides outside the gene matches: 8. This CDR3 contains 15 residues. The germline V gene encodes CDR1 SGHKS and CDR2 YYEKEE (reference sequence). As DNA, the CDR3 is TGTGCCAGCAGCTCAATTACAGGGGGCCGGACTGAAGCTTTCTTT. Amino acids: CASSSITGGRTEAFF.